The rows below give T cell receptor beta chains drawn from one sample of a study of spatial heterogeneity in lung cancer. TCRdb re-derived calls from the 5' RACE reads in MiXCR, one entry per CDR3 protein. The top ten hold roughly 27% of the sample, which has 40,000 or so distinct CDR3 sequences, 5.2% seen once. This specimen was PBMCs, taken at surgery. These receptors were collected from a female donor with early-stage non-small cell lung cancer. Both conserved end residues are part of each CDR3. A D gene is named only where the DNA matches it firmly. Not every row has a clone size; where given, it reads once, few, many or a size class.

J gene: TRBJ2-3; D gene: NA; clone size: many; V gene: TRBV29-1; CDR3 protein: CSVEEGADTQYF; CDR3 DNA: TGCAGCGTTGAAGAGGGGGCAGATACGCAGTATTTT
J gene: TRBJ2-5; D gene: TRBD2; clone size: few; V gene: TRBV6-5; CDR3 protein: CASSYSLAGVETQYF; CDR3 DNA: TGTGCCAGCAGTTACTCGTTAGCGGGGGTAGAGACCCAGTACTTC
J gene: TRBJ1-4; D gene: NA; clone size: many; V gene: TRBV16; CDR3 protein: CASSQSRIDEKLFF; CDR3 DNA: TGTGCCAGCAGCCAATCAAGGATCGATGAAAAACTGTTTTTT
J gene: TRBJ2-2; D gene: NA; clone size: many; V gene: TRBV29-1; CDR3 protein: CSVRWGPTNTGELFF; CDR3 DNA: TGCAGCGTCCGGTGGGGACCAACGAACACCGGGGAGCTGTTTTTT
J gene: TRBJ2-7; D gene: NA; clone size: many; V gene: TRBV7-9; CDR3 protein: CASSPERYEQYF; CDR3 DNA: TGTGCCAGCAGCCCGGAACGCTACGAGCAGTACTTC
J gene: TRBJ1-2; D gene: TRBD1; clone size: many; V gene: TRBV27; CDR3 protein: CASSLSTGLGGYTF; CDR3 DNA: TGTGCCAGCAGTTTATCGACAGGGTTGGGGGGCTACACCTTC
J gene: TRBJ2-5; D gene: NA; clone size: many; V gene: TRBV9; CDR3 protein: CASSTMHQETQYF; CDR3 DNA: TGTGCCAGCAGCACTATGCACCAAGAGACCCAGTACTTC
J gene: TRBJ2-2; D gene: NA; clone size: few; V gene: TRBV6-2/TRBV6-3; CDR3 protein: CASRRGTTKGTGELFF; CDR3 DNA: TGTGCCAGCAGACGCGGGACAACTAAGGGCACCGGGGAGCTGTTTTTT
J gene: TRBJ2-6; D gene: NA; clone size: many; V gene: TRBV7-8; CDR3 protein: CASSSGHVLTF; CDR3 DNA: TGTGCCAGCAGCTCGGGGCACGTCCTGACTTTC
J gene: TRBJ2-7; D gene: NA; clone size: many; V gene: TRBV13; CDR3 protein: CASSLGSTRHYEQYF; CDR3 DNA: TGTGCCAGCAGCTTAGGGTCGACTCGCCACTACGAGCAGTACTTC
J gene: TRBJ2-3; D gene: TRBD2; clone size: many; V gene: TRBV5-1; CDR3 protein: CASSLAGGPDTQYF; CDR3 DNA: TGCGCCAGCAGCTTAGCGGGGGGGCCAGATACGCAGTATTTT
J gene: TRBJ2-1; D gene: NA; clone size: few; V gene: TRBV5-5; CDR3 protein: CASSLVGVSYNEQFF; CDR3 DNA: TGTGCCAGCAGCTTAGTAGGGGTCTCCTACAATGAGCAGTTCTTC
J gene: TRBJ2-7; D gene: TRBD1; clone size: many; V gene: TRBV29-1; CDR3 protein: CSVTGSSYEQYF; CDR3 DNA: TGCAGCGTGACAGGGTCCTCCTACGAGCAGTACTTC
J gene: TRBJ2-1; D gene: NA; clone size: many; V gene: TRBV7-9; CDR3 protein: CASSLGQGYNEQFF; CDR3 DNA: TGTGCCAGCAGCTTAGGGCAGGGATATAATGAGCAGTTCTTC
J gene: TRBJ2-7; D gene: TRBD2; clone size: many; V gene: TRBV4-1; CDR3 protein: CASSQAPGGSYEQYF; CDR3 DNA: TGCGCCAGCAGCCAAGCGCCGGGGGGATCATACGAGCAGTACTTC
J gene: TRBJ2-5; D gene: TRBD2; clone size: many; V gene: TRBV12-3/TRBV12-4; CDR3 protein: CASSFRQAMTSGMIQETQYF; CDR3 DNA: TGTGCCAGCAGTTTTAGACAGGCCATGACTAGCGGGATGATCCAAGAGACCCAGTACTTC
J gene: TRBJ2-3; D gene: NA; clone size: few; V gene: TRBV5-1; CDR3 protein: CASSFEEFRDTQYF; CDR3 DNA: TGCGCCAGCAGCTTCGAAGAATTTAGAGATACGCAGTATTTT
J gene: TRBJ2-7; D gene: NA; clone size: NA; V gene: TRBV27; CDR3 protein: CASGMGGGKQYF; CDR3 DNA: TGTGCCAGCGGGATGGGAGGGGGCAAGCAGTACTTC
J gene: TRBJ2-5; D gene: TRBD1; clone size: few; V gene: TRBV12-3/TRBV12-4; CDR3 protein: CASSPGQGRTETQYF; CDR3 DNA: TGTGCCAGCAGTCCTGGACAGGGGCGGACAGAGACCCAGTACTTC
J gene: TRBJ1-1; D gene: NA; clone size: NA; V gene: TRBV5-1; CDR3 protein: CASSFGRMNTEAFF; CDR3 DNA: TGCGCCAGCAGCTTCGGACGGATGAACACTGAAGCTTTCTTT
J gene: TRBJ2-3; D gene: TRBD2; clone size: many; V gene: TRBV24-1; CDR3 protein: CATSDRVAGAGDTQYF; CDR3 DNA: TGTGCCACCAGTGATCGAGTAGCGGGGGCGGGAGATACGCAGTATTTT
J gene: TRBJ2-3; D gene: TRBD2; clone size: few; V gene: TRBV7-2; CDR3 protein: CASSFSGGAGDTQYF; CDR3 DNA: TGTGCCAGCAGCTTTAGCGGGGGGGCCGGAGATACGCAGTATTTT
J gene: TRBJ2-5; D gene: TRBD2; clone size: many; V gene: TRBV20-1; CDR3 protein: CSAREQTLAGRETQYF; CDR3 DNA: TGCAGTGCTAGGGAACAGACGCTAGCGGGCAGAGAGACCCAGTACTTC
J gene: TRBJ2-1; D gene: NA; clone size: NA; V gene: TRBV7-9; CDR3 protein: CASSLWDEQFF; CDR3 DNA: TGTGCCAGCAGCTTATGGGATGAGCAGTTCTTC
J gene: TRBJ1-5; D gene: NA; clone size: NA; V gene: TRBV28; CDR3 protein: CASSSGGMGNQPQHF; CDR3 DNA: TGTGCCAGCAGTTCCGGGGGGATGGGCAATCAGCCCCAGCATTTT
J gene: TRBJ1-1; D gene: NA; clone size: many; V gene: TRBV27; CDR3 protein: CASSLTRGDLNTEAFF; CDR3 DNA: TGTGCCAGCAGTTTAACCAGGGGCGACCTGAACACTGAAGCTTTCTTT
J gene: TRBJ2-7; D gene: TRBD2; clone size: many; V gene: TRBV7-3; CDR3 protein: CASSLIGGAPYEQYF; CDR3 DNA: TGTGCCAGCAGCTTAATCGGGGGGGCCCCCTACGAGCAGTACTTC
J gene: TRBJ1-6; D gene: NA; clone size: many; V gene: TRBV4-2; CDR3 protein: CASSQIDQENSPLHF; CDR3 DNA: TGTGCCAGCAGCCAAATTGACCAGGAAAATTCACCCCTCCACTTT
J gene: TRBJ2-1; D gene: NA; clone size: NA; V gene: TRBV28; CDR3 protein: CATGGGNEQFF; CDR3 DNA: TGTGCCACCGGAGGGGGCAATGAGCAGTTCTTC
J gene: TRBJ2-3; D gene: TRBD2; clone size: few; V gene: TRBV20-1; CDR3 protein: CSAGGSGGSHSTDTQYF; CDR3 DNA: TGCAGTGCAGGGGGTAGCGGGGGGTCACACAGCACAGATACGCAGTATTTT
J gene: TRBJ1-4; D gene: NA; clone size: many; V gene: TRBV29-1; CDR3 protein: CSVRGTTNEKLFF; CDR3 DNA: TGCAGCGTTCGTGGAACAACTAATGAAAAACTGTTTTTT
J gene: TRBJ1-1; D gene: TRBD1; clone size: many; V gene: TRBV7-3; CDR3 protein: CASSWTGGTEAFF; CDR3 DNA: TGTGCCAGCAGCTGGACAGGGGGCACTGAAGCTTTCTTT
J gene: TRBJ1-6; D gene: NA; clone size: many; V gene: TRBV4-2; CDR3 protein: CASSQETNSPLHF; CDR3 DNA: TGTGCCAGCAGCCAAGAGACAAATTCACCCCTCCACTTT
J gene: TRBJ2-7; D gene: TRBD1; clone size: many; V gene: TRBV11-2; CDR3 protein: CASSLALDRQPYEQYF; CDR3 DNA: TGTGCCAGCAGCTTAGCCCTGGACAGGCAGCCCTACGAGCAGTACTTC
J gene: TRBJ2-1; D gene: TRBD1; clone size: NA; V gene: TRBV5-4; CDR3 protein: CASSVDRGPYNEQFF; CDR3 DNA: TGTGCCAGCAGCGTTGACAGGGGCCCCTACAATGAGCAGTTCTTC
J gene: TRBJ1-6; D gene: NA; clone size: many; V gene: TRBV6-2/TRBV6-3; CDR3 protein: CASSYSANSPLHF; CDR3 DNA: TGTGCCAGCAGTTACTCCGCTAACTCACCCCTCCACTTT
J gene: TRBJ1-6; D gene: TRBD1; clone size: many; V gene: TRBV2; CDR3 protein: CAARDSELFTYNSPLHF; CDR3 DNA: TGTGCCGCCCGGGACAGCGAATTATTTACCTATAATTCACCCCTCCACTTT
J gene: TRBJ2-3; D gene: NA; clone size: NA; V gene: TRBV6-6; CDR3 protein: CASTQVGLADTQYF; CDR3 DNA: TGTGCCAGCACACAAGTGGGCCTGGCAGATACGCAGTATTTT
J gene: TRBJ2-5; D gene: TRBD2; clone size: many; V gene: TRBV12-3/TRBV12-4; CDR3 protein: CASNLAGVSQETQYF; CDR3 DNA: TGTGCCAGCAATTTAGCGGGGGTGTCCCAAGAGACCCAGTACTTC
J gene: TRBJ2-2; D gene: NA; clone size: few; V gene: TRBV19; CDR3 protein: CASSLPQGRTTGELFF; CDR3 DNA: TGTGCCAGTAGTCTCCCTCAGGGAAGAACCACCGGGGAGCTGTTTTTT
J gene: TRBJ2-3; D gene: NA; clone size: many; V gene: TRBV6-2/TRBV6-3; CDR3 protein: CASSQRVTGALDTQYF; CDR3 DNA: TGTGCCAGCAGTCAGCGTGTGACGGGGGCCCTAGATACGCAGTATTTT
J gene: TRBJ2-7; D gene: NA; clone size: many; V gene: TRBV27; CDR3 protein: CASRIRPDSSYEQYF; CDR3 DNA: TGTGCCAGCCGAATCAGGCCCGATAGCTCCTACGAGCAGTACTTC
J gene: TRBJ2-7; D gene: TRBD1; clone size: NA; V gene: TRBV6-5; CDR3 protein: CASSLLGQGAYEQYF; CDR3 DNA: TGTGCCAGCAGCTTACTGGGGCAGGGGGCCTACGAGCAGTACTTC
J gene: TRBJ2-3; D gene: TRBD2; clone size: many; V gene: TRBV20-1; CDR3 protein: CSASEPSGGTDTQYF; CDR3 DNA: TGCAGTGCTAGTGAACCTAGCGGGGGGACAGATACGCAGTATTTT
J gene: TRBJ2-1; D gene: TRBD2; clone size: few; V gene: TRBV3-1; CDR3 protein: CASSQSRWTSDRSLDGNYNEQFF; CDR3 DNA: TGTGCCAGCAGCCAATCAAGATGGACTAGCGATCGTTCTTTAGACGGGAACTACAATGAGCAGTTCTTC
J gene: TRBJ1-5; D gene: NA; clone size: many; V gene: TRBV6-4; CDR3 protein: CASSPSAGSNQPQHF; CDR3 DNA: TGTGCCAGCAGTCCGTCCGCGGGGAGCAATCAGCCCCAGCATTTT
J gene: TRBJ1-1; D gene: NA; clone size: NA; V gene: TRBV7-3; CDR3 protein: CASSLSSTGNEAFF; CDR3 DNA: TGTGCCAGCAGCTTAAGCTCCACGGGGAACGAAGCTTTCTTT
J gene: TRBJ1-5; D gene: NA; clone size: many; V gene: TRBV2; CDR3 protein: CASSWEYSNQPQHF; CDR3 DNA: TGTGCCAGCAGTTGGGAATATAGCAATCAGCCCCAGCATTTT
J gene: TRBJ1-1; D gene: TRBD1; clone size: many; V gene: TRBV5-6; CDR3 protein: CASSLGTGSKNTEAFF; CDR3 DNA: TGTGCCAGCAGCCTAGGGACAGGGTCTAAGAACACTGAAGCTTTCTTT
J gene: TRBJ1-1; D gene: NA; clone size: NA; V gene: TRBV21-1; CDR3 protein: CASPPSGGRAFF; CDR3 DNA: TGTGCCAGCCCCCCATCCGGGGGAAGAGCTTTCTTT
J gene: TRBJ2-7; D gene: NA; clone size: many; V gene: TRBV11-2; CDR3 protein: CASSLAGVPSYEQYF; CDR3 DNA: TGTGCCAGCAGCTTAGCAGGTGTCCCTAGCTACGAGCAGTACTTC
J gene: TRBJ1-2; D gene: NA; clone size: many; V gene: TRBV4-2; CDR3 protein: CASSQDGGAVYGYTF; CDR3 DNA: TGTGCCAGCAGCCAAGACGGGGGCGCCGTCTATGGCTACACCTTC
J gene: TRBJ1-4; D gene: NA; clone size: many; V gene: TRBV9; CDR3 protein: CASSVGEGNEKLFF; CDR3 DNA: TGTGCCAGCAGCGTGGGAGAGGGGAATGAAAAACTGTTTTTT
J gene: TRBJ1-2; D gene: NA; clone size: many; V gene: TRBV29-1; CDR3 protein: CSVDGYTF; CDR3 DNA: TGCAGCGTTGATGGCTACACCTTC
J gene: TRBJ2-1; D gene: NA; clone size: few; V gene: TRBV11-2; CDR3 protein: CASRLVPTFLSYNEQFF; CDR3 DNA: TGTGCCAGCAGGCTAGTGCCCACCTTTCTCTCCTACAATGAGCAGTTCTTC
J gene: TRBJ2-3; D gene: NA; clone size: many; V gene: TRBV6-5; CDR3 protein: CASSYRSSSSTDTQYF; CDR3 DNA: TGTGCCAGCAGTTACCGAAGTTCCTCTAGCACAGATACGCAGTATTTT
J gene: TRBJ2-5; D gene: TRBD2; clone size: many; V gene: TRBV11-2; CDR3 protein: CASGGGAGETQYF; CDR3 DNA: TGTGCCAGCGGCGGGGGGGCCGGAGAGACCCAGTACTTC
J gene: TRBJ2-3; D gene: TRBD2; clone size: many; V gene: TRBV5-1; CDR3 protein: CASSFSGGGDTQYF; CDR3 DNA: TGCGCCAGCAGCTTTAGCGGGGGGGGCGATACGCAGTATTTT